The rows below give T cell receptor beta chains drawn from one sample of a study of PD-1 blockade in classical Hodgkin lymphoma. Method: immunoSEQ multiplex PCR; TCRdb's copy keeps in-frame clones and lacks some. The table lists tens of thousands of clones, about 91% of them singletons. The input for sequencing was peripheral blood mononuclear cells (PBMCs), taken before the second cycle of nivolumab. The receptors were gathered from a human donor with classical Hodgkin lymphoma. CDR3s include the opening cysteine and the closing phenylalanine or tryptophan. The D gene is left open where the match is weak.

J gene: TRBJ1-1; V gene: TRBV29-1; D gene: TRBD1; CDR3 DNA: TGCAGCGCCCAAGGACAGGCAACTGAAGCTTTCTTT; CDR3 protein: CSAQGQATEAFF
J gene: TRBJ1-2; V gene: TRBV28; D gene: -; CDR3 DNA: TGTGCCAGCAGTCAACAGGGTGGCTATGGCTACACCTTC; CDR3 protein: CASSQQGGYGYTF
J gene: TRBJ2-1; V gene: TRBV19; D gene: -; CDR3 DNA: TGTGCCAGTAGTCTTAGCGCCGACTACAATGAGCAGTTCTTC; CDR3 protein: CASSLSADYNEQFF
J gene: TRBJ2-2; V gene: TRBV2; D gene: -; CDR3 DNA: TGTGCCAGCAGTGAGGGTGGGGCTTTCGGGGAGCTGTTTTTT; CDR3 protein: CASSEGGAFGELFF
J gene: TRBJ1-1; V gene: TRBV7-9; D gene: TRBD1; CDR3 DNA: TGTGCCAGCAGCTTAGGTCCCGGACAGGGCCCAAGAACTGAAGCTTTCTTT; CDR3 protein: CASSLGPGQGPRTEAFF
J gene: TRBJ1-5; V gene: TRBV6-6; D gene: -; CDR3 DNA: TGTGCCAGCAGTCACAGTCAGCCCCAGCATTTT; CDR3 protein: CASSHSQPQHF
J gene: TRBJ2-1; V gene: TRBV27; D gene: -; CDR3 DNA: TGTGCCAGCAGTTTTTCCCGCGATCACTACAATGAGCAGTTCTTC; CDR3 protein: CASSFSRDHYNEQFF
J gene: TRBJ1-2; V gene: TRBV7-9; D gene: -; CDR3 DNA: TGTGCCATCCCCGGAGAGGCCACCTTC; CDR3 protein: CAIPGEATF
J gene: TRBJ2-7; V gene: TRBV30; D gene: TRBD2; CDR3 DNA: TGTGCCTGGAGTGTACCCGGGAGGGGTTCCTACGAGCAGTACTTC; CDR3 protein: CAWSVPGRGSYEQYF
J gene: TRBJ2-5; V gene: TRBV28; D gene: -; CDR3 DNA: TGTGCCAGCAGTTTATCGGGGGAATTAGAGACCCAGTACTTC; CDR3 protein: CASSLSGELETQYF
J gene: TRBJ1-2; V gene: TRBV5-1; D gene: -; CDR3 DNA: TGCGCCAGCAGCCACGGACGGACGTTGTATGGCTACACCTTC; CDR3 protein: CASSHGRTLYGYTF
J gene: TRBJ2-7; V gene: TRBV9; D gene: -; CDR3 DNA: TGTGCCAGCAGCCCCTCCAGGAGCTCCTACGAGCAGTACTTC; CDR3 protein: CASSPSRSSYEQYF
J gene: TRBJ2-1; V gene: TRBV9; D gene: TRBD2; CDR3 DNA: TGTGCCAGCAGCGTACTCGCGGGAGCCTACAATGAGCAGTTCTTC; CDR3 protein: CASSVLAGAYNEQFF
J gene: TRBJ2-3; V gene: TRBV11-2; D gene: -; CDR3 DNA: TGTGCCAGCAGCTTAGGTGGGCTGGATACGCAGTATTTT; CDR3 protein: CASSLGGLDTQYF
J gene: TRBJ2-1; V gene: TRBV4-2; D gene: -; CDR3 DNA: TGTGCCAGCAGCCAAGAAGGACTGGCCTACAATGAGCAGTTCTTC; CDR3 protein: CASSQEGLAYNEQFF
J gene: TRBJ2-2; V gene: TRBV6-1; D gene: -; CDR3 DNA: TGTGCCAGCCGACCGATCCCGGACGGGGAGCTGTTTTTT; CDR3 protein: CASRPIPDGELFF
J gene: TRBJ2-2; V gene: TRBV27; D gene: -; CDR3 DNA: TGTGCCAGCAAGGTCGACCCCGACACCGGGGAGCTGTTTTTT; CDR3 protein: CASKVDPDTGELFF
J gene: TRBJ2-3; V gene: TRBV10-3; D gene: -; CDR3 DNA: TGTGCCATCATGGGGGTGTACACAGATACGCAGTATTTT; CDR3 protein: CAIMGVYTDTQYF
J gene: TRBJ2-7; V gene: TRBV6-1; D gene: TRBD1; CDR3 DNA: TGTGCCAGCAGAGACAGGGGTTACGAGCAGTACTTC; CDR3 protein: CASRDRGYEQYF
J gene: TRBJ2-1; V gene: TRBV11-2; D gene: TRBD1; CDR3 DNA: TGTGCCAGCAGCCAGGGACAGGGGTCCTACAATGAGCAGTTCTTC; CDR3 protein: CASSQGQGSYNEQFF
J gene: TRBJ2-7; V gene: TRBV6-5; D gene: -; CDR3 DNA: TGTGCCAGCAGTTATAAAGGTCCGACCTACGAGCAGTACTTC; CDR3 protein: CASSYKGPTYEQYF
J gene: TRBJ1-1; V gene: TRBV6-1; D gene: -; CDR3 DNA: TGTGCCAGCAGTGACTGGACTAGGGCCGTCCTTGAAGCTTTCTTT; CDR3 protein: CASSDWTRAVLEAFF
J gene: TRBJ2-1; V gene: TRBV4-1; D gene: TRBD2; CDR3 DNA: TGCGCCAGCAGCCTCAGGACTAGCGGGGGAGATAATGAGCAGTTCTTC; CDR3 protein: CASSLRTSGGDNEQFF
J gene: TRBJ2-7; V gene: TRBV7-2; D gene: -; CDR3 DNA: TGTGCCAGCAGCTTAGAGTTAGGTCCTACCTACGAGCAGTACTTC; CDR3 protein: CASSLELGPTYEQYF
J gene: TRBJ2-3; V gene: TRBV25-1; D gene: -; CDR3 DNA: TGTGCCAGCAGTACCACTAGCACAGATACGCAGTATTTT; CDR3 protein: CASSTTSTDTQYF
J gene: TRBJ2-1; V gene: TRBV5-6; D gene: -; CDR3 DNA: TGTGCCAGCAGCTTGGGGTGGGATGAGCAGTTCTTC; CDR3 protein: CASSLGWDEQFF